This is a list of T cell receptor beta chains from one sample in a study of blood T cell repertoires in COVID-19. The data were produced by immunoSEQ multiplex PCR, yet TCRdb's version contains in-frame clones alone and is incomplete. The table records about 300,000 clones, around 84% of them present only once. Specimen: PBMCs or T cells enriched from blood (not recorded which). Source of these receptors: a woman aged 18-30 years who had recovered from COVID-19. Both conserved end residues are trimmed from each CDR3.

ASSFRGGYEKLF TRBJ1-4 TRBV27
ASSAGQGIAEAF TRBJ1-1 TRBV19
SVTSGTVEEKLF TRBJ1-4 TRBV29-1
ASSVHLDQETQY TRBJ2-5 TRBV7-9
ASSQGFGGRDYEQY TRBJ2-7 TRBV3-1/TRBV3-2
ASSQGLNNQPQH TRBJ1-5 TRBV3-1/TRBV3-2
SVEVGTGGPMSTDTQY TRBJ2-3 TRBV29-1
ASSPTEQGDGYT TRBJ1-2 TRBV28
ASSLATGVDEQY TRBJ2-7 TRBV27
ASSAGTGDQETQY TRBJ2-5 TRBV9
ASSIGLTFEAF TRBJ1-1 TRBV19
ASSPGTGQGYT TRBJ1-2 TRBV9
ASSLPTGDYEQY TRBJ2-7 TRBV5-1
ASTFAPGRGPGVANTDTQY TRBJ2-3 TRBV7-9
ASSQDRGQPSTEAF TRBJ1-1 TRBV4-2
ASMGRGVGNSPLH TRBJ1-6 TRBV28
ASSPQRQGIGGYT TRBJ1-2 TRBV9
ASTPLLNEQF TRBJ2-1 TRBV12-3/TRBV12-4
ASSELGQGALRETQY TRBJ2-5 TRBV25-1
ASSPQTSGRETQY TRBJ2-5 TRBV28
ASSLSGGSLNEKLF TRBJ1-4 TRBV28
ASSQPLPSGTRANNEQF TRBJ2-1 TRBV3-1/TRBV3-2
ASSSWTGVVAGELF TRBJ2-2 TRBV5-1
ASSTGQVSGELF TRBJ2-2 TRBV7-3
ASRLGQGAYAPNEKLF TRBJ1-4 TRBV2
SAILAGSYEQY TRBJ2-7 TRBV29-1
ASSEALLRLADTDTQY TRBJ2-3 TRBV2
ASTRGQPNTEAF TRBJ1-1 TRBV19
ASSPNRVSYEQY TRBJ2-7 TRBV6-5
ASRPGQDSYEQY TRBJ2-7 TRBV6-5
SVERDRGQELF TRBJ2-2 TRBV29-1
ASRPPGSSSYEQY TRBJ2-7 TRBV28
ASSYSSLARDYGYT TRBJ1-2 TRBV6-5
AWRGLAGDGELF TRBJ2-2 TRBV30
ASSFGRRGRNSPLH TRBJ1-6 TRBV28
ASSFVVNTEAF TRBJ1-1 TRBV27
ASSSPTYEQY TRBJ2-7 TRBV27
ASRRLAGFQETQY TRBJ2-5 TRBV5-6
ASSFSVGGLQETQY TRBJ2-5 TRBV27
ASSFGQGAGQPQH TRBJ1-5 TRBV5-8
SASGQGNYQPQH TRBJ1-5 TRBV20-1
ASTEQQGAYGSPLH TRBJ1-6 TRBV2
ASSLDGRGRGVYGYT TRBJ1-2 TRBV7-3
ASSARTGHTATYEQY TRBJ2-7 TRBV7-9
ASSPGQGTTEAF TRBJ1-1 TRBV28
ASSLKVAGNNEQF TRBJ2-1 TRBV5-1
ASSMKRYYQPQH TRBJ1-5 TRBV19
AWKQDSTNEKLF TRBJ1-4 TRBV30
AWSEVKTRTGGPLH TRBJ1-6 TRBV30
ASRADRATNTGELF TRBJ2-2 TRBV27
ASSTGQGNQPQH TRBJ1-5 TRBV11-2
ASSLDRTAPGTQY TRBJ2-5 TRBV19
ASSEILKTVIYEQY TRBJ2-7 TRBV2
ASSMDVGGTAF TRBJ1-1 TRBV19